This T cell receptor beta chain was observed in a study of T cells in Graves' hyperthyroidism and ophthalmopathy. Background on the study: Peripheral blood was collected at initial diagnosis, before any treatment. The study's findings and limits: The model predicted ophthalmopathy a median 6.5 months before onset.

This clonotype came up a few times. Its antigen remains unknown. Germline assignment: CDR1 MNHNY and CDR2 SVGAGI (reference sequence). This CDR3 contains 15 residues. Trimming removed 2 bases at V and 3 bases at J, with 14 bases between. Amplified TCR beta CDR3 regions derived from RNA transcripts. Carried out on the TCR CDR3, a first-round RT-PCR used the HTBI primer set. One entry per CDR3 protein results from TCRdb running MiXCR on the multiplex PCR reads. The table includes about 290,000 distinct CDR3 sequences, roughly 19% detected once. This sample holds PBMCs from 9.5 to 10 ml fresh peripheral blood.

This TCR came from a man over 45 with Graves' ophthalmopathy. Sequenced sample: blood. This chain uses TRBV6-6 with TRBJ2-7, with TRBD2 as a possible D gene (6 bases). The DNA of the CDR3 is TGTGCCAGCAGTTACACCGGGGTTAGCGGCTACGAGCAGTACTTC. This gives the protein CASSYTGVSGYEQYF.